The 5 T cell receptor beta chains given below trace back to one sample, sequenced in a study of spatial heterogeneity in lung cancer. Time point indicated: blood at routine non-recurrence follow-up after resection. Sequencing was performed on whole RNA extracted from tumor and nontumor lung tissue, or from frozen PBMC, and the material was left unsorted. TCRdb analysed the 5' RACE reads with MiXCR anew, one entry per CDR3 protein. The repertoire holds tens of thousands of distinct CDR3 sequences, with more than 6.5% as singletons. The specimen was PBMCs, collected at follow-up. Every receptor here comes from a female donor with early-stage non-small cell lung cancer.

This clonotype occurred many times. The J gene is TRBJ2-1, the V gene TRBV6-4; D uncertain. Per germline, CDR1 MRHNA and CDR2 SNTAGT. The CDR3 totals 14 residues. V was cut by 2 bases and J by 4 bases, with 9 bases left in between. The CDR3 region is CASSDNGRYNEQFF. As DNA, the CDR3 is TGTGCCAGCAGTGACAACGGGCGGTACAATGAGCAGTTCTTC.

A few counts support this clonotype. V gene TRBV7-2 combines with J gene TRBJ2-1; D could derive from TRBD1 or TRBD2 (5 bases each). The CDR3 spans 15 residues. Trimming stripped 4 bases from V and 5 bases from J, with 15 bases between. Germline V gives CDR1 SGHTA, CDR2 FQGNSA. CDR3 region: CASSSEGLANNEQFF. Here the CDR3 DNA reads TGTGCCAGCAGCTCCGAGGGGCTAGCCAACAATGAGCAGTTCTTC.

This clonotype showed up many times. CDR3 sequence (DNA): TGCAGCGGCCGAACTTGGGACGGGGAGCTGTTTTTT. As protein: CSGRTWDGELFF. This rearrangement joins TRBV29-1 to TRBJ2-2; D gene ambiguous. The CDR3 covers 12 residues. CDR1 and CDR2 from the germline V gene are SQVTM and ANQGSEA. The V end was cut by 7 bases, the J end by 7 bases, with 13 bases between.

The sample holds a few counts of this clonotype. The V gene is TRBV5-1, the J gene TRBJ1-1, with TRBD1 identical over 9 bases. V was clipped by 0 bases and J by 6 bases; unmatched bases: 6. Per the germline V gene, CDR1 is SGHRS and CDR2 is YFSETQ. This CDR3 has 15 residues. CDR3 sequence (DNA): TGCGCCAGCAGCTTGGGCACAGGGGGCTTCGCTGAAGCTTTCTTT. Residues: CASSLGTGGFAEAFF.

This clonotype was detected ten times or more. This chain links TRBV20-1 with TRBJ2-5; 7 bases match TRBD2. CDR3 length: 14 amino acids. Per germline, CDR1 DFQATT and CDR2 SNEGSKA (reference sequence). V dropped 6 bases and J dropped 1; count of bases not matched to a gene: 8. CDR3 in DNA: TGCAGTGCCAGAAAAAGCGGGGTCCAAGAGACCCAGTACTTC. Protein: CSARKSGVQETQYF.